These 28 T cell receptor beta chains originate from one sample sequenced in a study of cytomegalovirus exposure and HLA in healthy donors. PCR was performed using 60 Vbeta and 13 Jbeta primers. Clones were read by immunoSEQ multiplex PCR, and TCRdb kept only the in-frame ones, dropping some. The sample records approximately 150,000 clones, roughly 80% being singletons. Sequencing was performed on PBMCs. The receptors were gathered from a man aged 18 to 30 in good health and CMV-seropositive.

The V call is TRBV7-8, the J call TRBJ2-4; 14 nucleotides line up with TRBD2. This CDR3 region has 17 residues. The trim removed 0 bases at V and 7 bases at J, leaving 5 bases unmatched. Germline V gene data show CDR1 as SGHVS and CDR2 as FQNEAQ. CDR3 DNA: TGTGCCAGCAGCTTAGCTGGGACTAGCGGGAGTGTGAACATTCAGTACTTC. Amino acids: CASSLAGTSGSVNIQYF. Together with reference TRBV7-8 and TRBJ2-4, the CDR3 gives the full variable domain: GAGVSQSPRYKVAKRGQDVALRCDPISGHVSLFWYQQALGQGPEFLTYFQNEAQLDKSGLPSDRFFAERPEGSVSTLKIQRTQQEDSAVYLCASSLAGTSGSVNIQYFGAGTRLSVL.

The rearrangement joins TRBV27 to TRBJ2-5; the D gene is possibly TRBD2 (8 bases). Trimming removed 5 bases from V and 5 bases from J, with 18 bases in between. Germline V CDR1 and CDR2: MNHEY, SMNVEV (reference sequence). The CDR3 runs to 15 residues. The CDR3 nucleotides read TGTGCCAGCAGTAAATACATAGCGGGACAGGAGACCCAGTACTTC. Translated, it gives CASSKYIAGQETQYF.

The V gene is TRBV5-1, the J gene TRBJ1-3, with D perhaps TRBD1 (6 bases). Trimming pared 0 bases from V and 1 base from J, leaving 14 bases between. Germline V gene lookup returns CDR1 SGHRS and CDR2 YFSETQ. The CDR3 extends over 17 amino acids. DNA of the CDR3: TGCGCCAGCAGCTTGGCGGACCGGGGGGCGTCTGGAAACACCATATATTTT. This gives the protein CASSLADRGASGNTIYF.

The rearrangement joins TRBV6-6 to TRBJ1-4, with D maybe TRBD1 (6 bases). Per germline, CDR1 MNHNY and CDR2 SVGAGI (reference sequence). V lost 2 bases to trimming and J lost 8 bases, with 12 bases between them. CDR3 size: 14 residues. The CDR3 region is CASSYRQVWEKLFF. In nucleotides, the CDR3 is TGTGCCAGCAGTTACCGACAGGTCTGGGAAAAACTGTTTTTT.

This clone has only a few counts. The chain employs TRBV11-3 and TRBJ2-1; 7 bases line up with TRBD1. CDR1 is SGHNT and CDR2 is YENEEA in the germline V gene. V was pared by 1 base and J by 0 bases, with 3 bases of the junction left unmatched. The CDR3 totals 16 residues. CDR3: CASSLGGDSSYNEQFF. CDR3 nucleotides: TGTGCCAGCAGCTTAGGAGGGGACAGCTCCTACAATGAGCAGTTCTTC.

This chain joins TRBV27 and TRBJ1-1; TRBD1 is a possible D gene (5 bases). This CDR3 has 11 amino acids. The germline CDR1 and CDR2 sequences are MNHEY and SMNVEV (reference sequence). Trimming took 7 bases from V and 7 from J, leaving 10 bases between them. The CDR3 here is CASIVGDEAFF. CDR3 DNA sequence: TGTGCCAGCATCGTAGGGGATGAAGCTTTCTTT.

The CDR3 is CASRASGTGENQPQHF. As DNA, the CDR3 is TGTGCCAGTAGAGCCTCCGGGACAGGAGAAAATCAGCCCCAGCATTTT. The rearrangement uses TRBV19 and TRBJ1-5; 8 bases align to TRBD1. Germline trimming cut 6 bases from V and 4 bases from J; bases unmatched to any gene: 11. This CDR3 region has 16 residues. CDR1 and CDR2 (germline): LNHDA, SQIVND (reference sequence).

V is TRBV28 and J is TRBJ1-1; maybe TRBD1 (6 bases). Germline V lookup: CDR1 MDHEN, CDR2 SYDVKM. The V and J ends lost 1 base and 3 bases respectively, with 12 bases between them. This CDR3 has 15 residues. The CDR3, as DNA: TGTGCCAGCAGTTTATTACAGGGCGCCGACACTGAAGCTTTCTTT. Amino acids: CASSLLQGADTEAFF.

The chain couples TRBV5-4 to TRBJ2-1, with D possibly TRBD2 on 5 matching bases. The CDR3 length is 15 residues. Germline loops: CDR1 SGHNT, CDR2 YYREEE (reference sequence). Trimming removed 2 bases from V and 3 bases from J, with 12 bases in between. Here the CDR3 DNA reads TGTGCCAGCAGCTTAGACTATTCAAACTACAATGAGCAGTTCTTC. The encoded protein is CASSLDYSNYNEQFF.

This chain connects TRBV27 to TRBJ2-2; possible D gene TRBD2, 5 bases. From germline, CDR1 is MNHEY and CDR2 SMNVEV (reference sequence). V lost 5 bases, J lost 1 base, and 8 bases lay in between. There are 14 residues in the CDR3. The CDR3 region is CASSPGLNTGELFF. CDR3 bases: TGTGCCAGCAGTCCCGGACTGAACACCGGGGAGCTGTTTTTT.

V gene TRBV4-3 combines with J gene TRBJ2-3, with 7 bases fitting TRBD2. V was pared by 1 base and J by 4 bases, with 8 bases of the junction left unmatched. Germline loops: CDR1 LGHNA, CDR2 YSLEER. The CDR3 is 16 amino acids. The CDR3 spells CASSQGVGRSADTQYF. The CDR3 DNA follows: TGCGCCAGCAGCCAAGGTGTCGGGAGGTCGGCAGATACGCAGTATTTT.

J is TRBJ1-5 and V is TRBV11-2; 7 nucleotides agree with TRBD1. CDR1 is SGHAT, CDR2 FQNNGV, per germline. The CDR3 is 14 amino acids. J was trimmed by 7 bases and V by 5 bases; bases with no gene match: 8. This CDR3 reads CASSAEGAKQPQHF. The CDR3 DNA is TGTGCCAGCAGCGCCGAGGGGGCCAAACAGCCCCAGCATTTT.

The chain carries TRBV7-2 and TRBJ2-1; the match to TRBD2 covers 8 bases. Losses at the gene ends were 5 bases for V and 4 bases for J; bases not matched to a gene: 7. Per the germline V gene, CDR1 is SGHTA and CDR2 is FQGNSA. CDR3 size: 15 residues. The CDR3, as DNA: TGTGCCAGCAGCCGGGGGGGAGGCGAGTACAATGAGCAGTTCTTC. Its protein product is CASSRGGGEYNEQFF.

The chain joins TRBV14 to TRBJ2-6; D uncertain. The germline gives CDR1 SGHDN, CDR2 FVKESK. The V gene lost 4 bases and the J gene lost 0 bases, with 10 bases spanning the gap. The CDR3 loop spans 16 amino acids. The CDR3 DNA follows: TGTGCCAGCAGCCTGTATTCAGGCTCTGGGGCCAACGTCCTGACTTTC. It encodes CASSLYSGSGANVLTF.

The J gene is TRBJ2-7, the V gene TRBV7-2; no reliable D call. V was cut by 5 bases and J by 2 bases, with 10 bases left in between. CDR3 length: 13 amino acids. Germline V gene data show CDR1 as SGHTA and CDR2 as FQGNSA. The CDR3 nucleotides are TGTGCCAGCAGCCGAGGTCTTACCTACGAGCAGTACTTC. Its protein product is CASSRGLTYEQYF.

This clone was detected only a few times. The gene calls are TRBV19 and TRBJ2-4; D is undetermined. CDR3 length: 14 amino acids. Germline CDR1 reads LNHDA; CDR2 reads SQIVND (reference sequence). V was clipped by 5 bases and J by 0 bases, with 8 bases between them. The CDR3, as DNA: TGTGCCAGTAGTCGTGAGCAAGCCAAAAACATTCAGTACTTC. Residues: CASSREQAKNIQYF.

V is TRBV5-8 and J is TRBJ2-5; the D gene is possibly TRBD2 (6 bases). The V end lost 7 bases, the J end lost 7 bases, and 11 bases lay between the germline ends. Per the germline V gene, CDR1 is SGHTS and CDR2 is YDEGEE. CDR3 length equals 11 residues. The CDR3 DNA follows: TGTGCCAGCCCCCTCGGGGGGACCCAGTACTTC. This codes for CASPLGGTQYF.

V is TRBV6-1 and J is TRBJ1-2, with TRBD1 as a possible D gene (5 bases). Germline assignment: CDR1 MNHNS and CDR2 SASEGT. The CDR3 sequence is 13 residues long. V lost 5 bases and J lost 4, with 11 bases in between. The CDR3 loop reads CASSPGLSYGYTF. CDR3 in DNA: TGTGCCAGCAGTCCGGGACTCTCCTATGGCTACACCTTC.

The chain is built from TRBV27 and TRBJ2-5; TRBD2 is a possible D gene (6 bases). This CDR3 has 11 residues. The germline V and J ends were trimmed by 10 bases and 3 bases, with 9 bases remaining between them. CDR1 and CDR2 (germline): MNHEY, SMNVEV (reference sequence). Here the CDR3 reads CANEREETQYF. The CDR3 nucleotides are TGTGCCAACGAGCGGGAAGAGACCCAGTACTTC.

The rearrangement joins TRBV28 to TRBJ1-1, with D maybe TRBD1 (5 bases). The CDR3 is 13 amino acids. The V gene lost 8 bases and the J gene lost 4 bases, with 14 bases spanning the gap. Germline V gene sequence: CDR1 MDHEN, CDR2 SYDVKM. The CDR3 bases are TGTGCCAGCTTCCTTGGGGGGTTCACTGAAGCTTTCTTT. Translation: CASFLGGFTEAFF.

V usage is TRBV7-8 and J usage is TRBJ1-2; no reliable D call. V was shortened by 0 bases and J by 5 bases, with 13 bases between the two germline ends. This CDR3 comprises 15 residues. Germline loops: CDR1 SGHVS, CDR2 FQNEAQ. In nucleotides, the CDR3 is TGTGCCAGCAGCTTAGCGGTGAGGAGCCCATATGGCTACACCTTC. Translating gives CASSLAVRSPYGYTF.

In DNA form, the CDR3 reads TGTGCCAGCAGTTCCTCGGTCGTCTATGGCTACACCTTC. It translates to CASSSSVVYGYTF. V usage is TRBV27 and J usage is TRBJ1-2; D call uncertain. The V end was cut by 4 bases, the J end by 4 bases, with 10 bases between. From germline, CDR1 is MNHEY and CDR2 SMNVEV (reference sequence). This CDR3 has 13 residues.

This chain links TRBV14 with TRBJ1-1; D not certain. Germline V CDR1 and CDR2: SGHDN, FVKESK. The CDR3 spans 13 residues. V was shortened by 1 base and J by 0 bases, with 3 bases between the two germline ends. The DNA of the CDR3 is TGTGCCAGCAGCCAAGGAGTGAACACTGAAGCTTTCTTT. It yields the protein CASSQGVNTEAFF.

CDR3 in amino acids: CASSQSQGENIQYF. CDR3 coding DNA: TGCGCCAGCAGCCAATCACAGGGGGAAAACATTCAGTACTTC. The chain carries TRBV4-1 and TRBJ2-4; 8 nucleotides line up with TRBD1. Germline CDR1 and CDR2: MGHRA and YSYEKL. The ends lost 2 bases at V and 5 bases at J; junction bases unmatched: 2. The CDR3 extends over 14 amino acids.

This clone was detected a few times. The gene calls are TRBV7-8 and TRBJ1-4; TRBD1 might be the D (5 bases). The germline V gene has CDR1 SGHVS and CDR2 FQNEAQ. The CDR3 is 14 residues long. The V end lost 2 bases, the J end lost 5 bases, and 9 bases lay between the germline ends. CDR3 sequence: CASSLPGLNEKLFF. CDR3 sequence (DNA): TGTGCCAGCAGCTTACCAGGGTTAAATGAAAAACTGTTTTTT.

This chain links TRBV7-2 with TRBJ1-1, with D unresolved. The V end lost 4 bases, the J end lost 1 base, and 10 bases lay between the germline ends. The germline V gene encodes CDR1 SGHTA and CDR2 FQGNSA. The CDR3 runs 14 residues. The CDR3 DNA reads TGTGCCAGCAGCTCGTTCGGTCCGAACACTGAAGCTTTCTTT. Translation: CASSSFGPNTEAFF.

The V and J genes are TRBV5-1 and TRBJ2-2; 10 bases agree with TRBD1. The germline V gene encodes CDR1 SGHRS and CDR2 YFSETQ. This CDR3 has 15 amino acids. With 6 bases clipped from V and 3 bases from J, the junction kept 5 bases outside the gene matches. This chain's CDR3 is CASTGTGAHTGELFF. The CDR3 nucleotides are TGCGCCAGCACAGGGACAGGGGCCCACACCGGGGAGCTGTTTTTT.

The CDR3 sequence is CASRTTERDYGYTF. The CDR3 DNA reads TGCGCCAGCAGGACGACAGAGAGAGACTATGGCTACACCTTC. The V and J genes are TRBV5-1 and TRBJ1-2, with a possible D match to TRBD1 (5 bases). The CDR3 length is 14 residues. The ends were cut back, 5 bases at V and 3 bases at J, with 14 bases in the middle. The germline V gene encodes CDR1 SGHRS and CDR2 YFSETQ.